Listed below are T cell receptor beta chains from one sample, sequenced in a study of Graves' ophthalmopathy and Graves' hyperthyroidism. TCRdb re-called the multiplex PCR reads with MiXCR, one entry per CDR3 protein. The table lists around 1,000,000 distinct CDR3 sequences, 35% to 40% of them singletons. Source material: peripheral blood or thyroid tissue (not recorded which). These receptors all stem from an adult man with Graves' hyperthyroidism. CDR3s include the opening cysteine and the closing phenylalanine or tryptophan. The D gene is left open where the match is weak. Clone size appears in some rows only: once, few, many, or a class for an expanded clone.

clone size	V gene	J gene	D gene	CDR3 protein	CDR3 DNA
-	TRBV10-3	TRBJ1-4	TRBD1	CASRGQGATNEKLFF	TGTGCCAGCAGGGGACAGGGTGCAACTAATGAAAAACTGTTTTTT
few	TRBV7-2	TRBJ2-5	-	CTSSIQETQYF	TGTACCAGCAGTATACAAGAGACCCAGTACTTC
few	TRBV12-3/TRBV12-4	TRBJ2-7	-	CASSSFRDILYEQYF	TGTGCCAGCAGTTCGTTCAGGGATATTCTCTACGAGCAGTACTTC
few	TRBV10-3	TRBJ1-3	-	CATWDTNFGNTIYF	TGTGCCACCTGGGACACCAATTTTGGAAACACCATATATTTT
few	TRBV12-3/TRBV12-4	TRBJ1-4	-	CASSLAAEKLFF	TGTGCCAGCAGTTTAGCGGCTGAAAAACTGTTTTTT
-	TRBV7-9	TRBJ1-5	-	CASSALGLDNQPQHF	TGTGCCAGCAGCGCGCTGGGTTTGGACAATCAGCCCCAGCATTTT
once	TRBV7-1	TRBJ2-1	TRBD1	CASSSRDRGRPEQFF	TGTGCCAGCAGCTCCCGGGACAGGGGGCGCCCTGAGCAGTTCTTC
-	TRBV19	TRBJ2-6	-	CASSMGSSGANVLTF	TGTGCCAGTAGTATGGGGAGCTCCGGGGCCAACGTCCTGACTTTC
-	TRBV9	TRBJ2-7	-	CASSVDASSYEQYF	TGTGCCAGCAGCGTAGATGCTAGCTCCTACGAGCAGTACTTC
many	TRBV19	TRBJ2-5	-	CASSTGQAQETQYF	TGTGCCAGTAGTACTGGACAAGCCCAAGAGACCCAGTACTTC
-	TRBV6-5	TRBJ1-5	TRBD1	CASRITGARNQPQHF	TGTGCCAGCAGGATAACAGGGGCGCGCAATCAGCCCCAGCATTTT
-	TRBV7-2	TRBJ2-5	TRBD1	CASSRGTGVQTQYF	TGTGCCAGCAGCCGCGGGACAGGGGTACAGACCCAGTACTTC
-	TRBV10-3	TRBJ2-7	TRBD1	CAISEGSGTALYEQYF	TGTGCCATCAGTGAAGGTTCCGGGACAGCGCTTTACGAGCAGTACTTC
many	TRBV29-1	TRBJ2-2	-	CSVVWTTANTGELFF	TGCAGCGTTGTCTGGACTACAGCGAACACCGGGGAGCTGTTTTTT
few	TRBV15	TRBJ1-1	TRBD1	CATSRDRGAEAFF	TGTGCCACCAGCAGGGACAGGGGGGCTGAAGCTTTCTTT
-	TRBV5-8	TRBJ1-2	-	CASSLSGDFYGYTF	TGTGCCAGCAGCTTGTCAGGGGACTTCTATGGCTACACCTTC
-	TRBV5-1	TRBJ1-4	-	CASSVVPGGEELFF	TGCGCCAGCAGCGTGGTTCCCGGGGGTGAAGAACTGTTTTTT
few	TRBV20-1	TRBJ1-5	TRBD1	CSAIGTGASWGNQPQHF	TGCAGTGCTATTGGGACAGGGGCGTCTTGGGGCAATCAGCCCCAGCATTTT
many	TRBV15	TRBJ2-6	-	CATSTSGANVLTF	TGTGCCACCAGCACCTCCGGGGCCAACGTCCTGACTTTC
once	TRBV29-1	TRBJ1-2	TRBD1	CSVRTGDGDGYTF	TGCAGCGTTCGGACAGGGGATGGGGATGGCTACACCTTC
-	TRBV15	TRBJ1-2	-	CATSRDSGGGYTF	TGTGCCACCAGCAGAGATTCCGGAGGTGGCTACACCTTC
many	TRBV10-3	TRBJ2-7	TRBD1	CAISSGTGGFYEQYF	TGTGCCATCAGTTCCGGGACAGGGGGCTTCTACGAGCAGTACTTC
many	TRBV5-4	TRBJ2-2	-	CASSQARGELFF	TGTGCCAGCAGCCAAGCCAGGGGGGAGCTGTTTTTT
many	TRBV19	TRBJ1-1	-	CASISGTRREAFF	TGTGCCAGTATCTCCGGGACCCGGCGGGAAGCTTTCTTT
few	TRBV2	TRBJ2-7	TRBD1	CASSELRPGTGGLHEQYF	TGTGCCAGCAGTGAATTAAGACCCGGGACAGGGGGCCTCCACGAGCAGTACTTC
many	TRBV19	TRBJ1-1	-	CASSIVRTPLNTEAFF	TGTGCCAGTAGTATTGTTAGGACCCCTCTGAACACTGAAGCTTTCTTT
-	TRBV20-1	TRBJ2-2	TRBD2	CSARGLVAGELFF	TGCAGTGCTAGGGGACTAGTGGCCGGGGAGCTGTTTTTT